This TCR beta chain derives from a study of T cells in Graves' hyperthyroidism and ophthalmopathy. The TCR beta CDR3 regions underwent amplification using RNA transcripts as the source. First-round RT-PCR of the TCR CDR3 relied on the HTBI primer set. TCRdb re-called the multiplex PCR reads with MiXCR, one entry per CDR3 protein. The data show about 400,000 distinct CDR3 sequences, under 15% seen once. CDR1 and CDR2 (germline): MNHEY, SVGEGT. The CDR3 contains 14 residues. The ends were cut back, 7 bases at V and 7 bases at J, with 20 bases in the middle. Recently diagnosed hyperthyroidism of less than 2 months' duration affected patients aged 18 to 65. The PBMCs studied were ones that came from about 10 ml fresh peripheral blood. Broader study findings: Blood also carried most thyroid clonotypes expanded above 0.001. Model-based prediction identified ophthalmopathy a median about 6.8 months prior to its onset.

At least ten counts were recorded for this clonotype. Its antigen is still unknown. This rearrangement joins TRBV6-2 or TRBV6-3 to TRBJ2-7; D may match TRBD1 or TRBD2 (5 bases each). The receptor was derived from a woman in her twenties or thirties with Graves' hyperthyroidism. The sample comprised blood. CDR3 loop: CASIVLEGPGEQYF. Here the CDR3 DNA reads TGTGCCAGCATTGTGTTAGAGGGGCCGGGGGAGCAGTACTTC.